The 5 T cell receptor beta chains listed next were all sequenced from one sample in a study of human thymus T cells. Sequencing used immunoSEQ multiplex PCR; TCRdb keeps in-frame clones, though not all of them. The sample yields about 78,000 clones, about 96% seen once. The thymus tissue came from resections taken during corrective heart surgery. Sequenced: thymus tissue. These TCRs come from a boy in the first two years of life with a congenital heart defect but otherwise immunologically healthy.

The V gene is TRBV5-1, the J gene TRBJ2-1, with 12 bases identical to TRBD2. Germline CDR1 reads SGHRS; CDR2 reads YFSETQ. This CDR3 spans 16 amino acids. Trimming took 4 bases from V and 7 from J; bases not matched to a gene: 9. The CDR3 spells CASSPSGRARMNEQFF. CDR3 nucleotide sequence: TGCGCCAGCAGCCCTAGCGGGAGGGCGAGGATGAATGAGCAGTTCTTC.

This sequence joins TRBV5-6 and TRBJ2-7, with D perhaps matching TRBD1 or TRBD2 (5 bases each). The V end lost 6 bases, the J end lost 0 bases, and 28 bases lay between the germline ends. The CDR3 has 19 residues. Germline V gene sequence: CDR1 SGHDT, CDR2 YYEEEE. The CDR3 loop is CASNYLFRDVGSSSYEQYF. The CDR3 DNA is TGTGCCAGCAACTACCTATTTCGGGACGTAGGATCTTCCTCCTACGAGCAGTACTTC. The full variable domain, with the rest looked up from reference TRBV5-6 and TRBJ2-7, is DAGVTQSPTHLIKTRGQQVTLRCSPKSGHDTVSWYQQALGQGPQFIFQYYEEEERQRGNFPDRFSGHQFPNYSSELNVNALLLGDSALYLCASNYLFRDVGSSSYEQYFGPGTRLTVT.

This chain joins TRBV19 and TRBJ1-6; maybe TRBD1 (5 bases). This CDR3 is 15 amino acids long. The V and J ends lost 5 bases and 4 bases respectively, with 12 bases between them. Germline V gene data show CDR1 as LNHDA and CDR2 as SQIVND (reference sequence). The CDR3: CASSPEQDYNSPLHF. CDR3 sequence (DNA): TGTGCCAGTAGTCCGGAACAGGATTATAATTCACCCCTCCACTTT.

The V gene is TRBV11-2, the J gene TRBJ2-3; 12 bases line up with TRBD2. After removal of 0 bases from V and 3 bases from J, the junction contained 13 bases not matched to a gene. CDR3 length: 20 amino acids. Looked up from germline, CDR1 is SGHAT and CDR2 is FQNNGV. CDR3 in DNA: TGTGCCAGCAGCTTAGAGGAGTATGGGTCGGGGACTAGCGGGACAGATACGCAGTATTTT. Protein: CASSLEEYGSGTSGTDTQYF.

The chain uses TRBV4-3 and TRBJ2-3; D assignment may be TRBD1 or TRBD2 (5 bases each). CDR1 is LGHNA, CDR2 YSLEER, per germline. There are 15 residues in the CDR3. Trimming left V 2 bases short and J 0 bases short, with 9 bases between. DNA for the CDR3: TGCGCCAGCAGCCAACGGGACGGGAGCACAGATACGCAGTATTTT. Its protein product is CASSQRDGSTDTQYF.